Listed below are T cell receptor beta chains from one sample, sequenced in a study of neoadjuvant anti-PD-1 for oral cavity cancer. Produced via immunoSEQ multiplex PCR; TCRdb's table is partial and in-frame only. The sample comprises approximately 42,000 clones, about 77% of which are singletons, and about 5% rests with the top ten. Sequenced here: PBMCs, sampled after nivolumab (anti-PD-1) treatment. Receptors were obtained from a person aged 40 to 85 with oral cavity squamous cell carcinoma. Both conserved end residues are trimmed from each CDR3.

v_call: TRBV11-2; cdr3_length: 17; cdr3_aa: ASSPGTALAGGNSYEQY
v_call: TRBV7-9; cdr3_length: 8; cdr3_aa: ARGPDTQY
v_call: TRBV19; cdr3_length: 12; cdr3_aa: ASSPRGPNTEAF
v_call: TRBV23-1; cdr3_length: 17; cdr3_aa: ASSQSSVTGVLVDTEAF
v_call: TRBV7-8; cdr3_length: 12; cdr3_aa: ASSSPGASYGYT
v_call: TRBV4-2; cdr3_length: 9; cdr3_aa: ASSQNYGYT
v_call: TRBV6-1; cdr3_length: 11; cdr3_aa: ASSVSGRGELF
v_call: TRBV11-2; cdr3_length: 12; cdr3_aa: ASSTRKGTDTQY
v_call: TRBV5-1; cdr3_length: 13; cdr3_aa: ASHTSLLAGNEQF
v_call: TRBV4-1; cdr3_length: 13; cdr3_aa: ASSQGGSGNQPQH
v_call: TRBV6-1; cdr3_length: 13; cdr3_aa: ASSKTASANYGYT
v_call: TRBV11-2; cdr3_length: 9; cdr3_aa: ASSLGATQY
v_call: TRBV30; cdr3_length: 16; cdr3_aa: AWSEKREGLYFTDTQY
v_call: TRBV6-5; cdr3_length: 12; cdr3_aa: ASSFLEDNTEAF
v_call: TRBV5-1; cdr3_length: 13; cdr3_aa: ASSSPGTSTDTQY
v_call: TRBV6-5; cdr3_length: 12; cdr3_aa: ASSYLRGAGELF
v_call: TRBV5-1; cdr3_length: 13; cdr3_aa: ASSFTGGANGELF
v_call: TRBV6-5; cdr3_length: 10; cdr3_aa: ASSYSANEQF
v_call: TRBV4-2; cdr3_length: 14; cdr3_aa: ASSQVRGSGLTEAF
v_call: TRBV10-1; cdr3_length: 15; cdr3_aa: ASSESNSADTLYEQY
v_call: TRBV6-6; cdr3_length: 14; cdr3_aa: ASSLSAVRNQETQY
v_call: TRBV19; cdr3_length: 12; cdr3_aa: ASSIAGGKYGYT
v_call: TRBV19; cdr3_length: 11; cdr3_aa: ATGQRAYNEQF
v_call: TRBV7-2; cdr3_length: 14; cdr3_aa: ASSSRTSGNRYEQY
v_call: TRBV7-3; cdr3_length: 11; cdr3_aa: ASSLMENTDSF
v_call: TRBV28; cdr3_length: 12; cdr3_aa: ASSFGGEGTEAF
v_call: TRBV30; cdr3_length: 11; cdr3_aa: AWSTGPNYGYT
v_call: TRBV12-5; cdr3_length: 14; cdr3_aa: ASGLVRSSGANVLT
v_call: TRBV5-6; cdr3_length: 13; cdr3_aa: ASSLATGGAYEQY
v_call: TRBV19; cdr3_length: 11; cdr3_aa: ASSITSGQPQH
v_call: TRBV30; cdr3_length: 14; cdr3_aa: AWRQVSGRAYNEQF
v_call: TRBV6-5; cdr3_length: 13; cdr3_aa: ASSYSKGPFYEQY
v_call: TRBV4-2; cdr3_length: 14; cdr3_aa: ASSQDTGQLNTEAF
v_call: TRBV7-8; cdr3_length: 14; cdr3_aa: ASSLPPYRGIQPQH
v_call: TRBV7-2; cdr3_length: 11; cdr3_aa: ASSLIAPGELF
v_call: TRBV7-2; cdr3_length: 13; cdr3_aa: AEGGLAGGDGEQF
v_call: TRBV5-8; cdr3_length: 12; cdr3_aa: ASSGGPLNTEAF
v_call: TRBV13; cdr3_length: 13; cdr3_aa: ASSYLAGGTDTQY
v_call: TRBV30; cdr3_length: 11; cdr3_aa: AWGFLQGEKLF
v_call: TRBV14; cdr3_length: 14; cdr3_aa: ASSLRGGYKNTEAF
v_call: TRBV7-2; cdr3_length: 12; cdr3_aa: ASSSPSGGAEQY
v_call: TRBV5-1; cdr3_length: 11; cdr3_aa: ASSLVDSDTQY
v_call: TRBV27; cdr3_length: 11; cdr3_aa: ASSFRDGNTIY
v_call: TRBV7-2; cdr3_length: 10; cdr3_aa: ASIPGGDEQF
v_call: TRBV6-1; cdr3_length: 13; cdr3_aa: ASSRQVNSGNTIY
v_call: TRBV2; cdr3_length: 12; cdr3_aa: ASTAETPNYGYT
v_call: TRBV5-1; cdr3_length: 9; cdr3_aa: ASTSGGEQY
v_call: TRBV28; cdr3_length: 12; cdr3_aa: ASIWGRKTDTQY
v_call: TRBV5-1; cdr3_length: 13; cdr3_aa: ASSLGTGPYNEQF
v_call: TRBV27; cdr3_length: 13; cdr3_aa: ASSRGGSSGNTIY
v_call: TRBV6-6; cdr3_length: 12; cdr3_aa: ASSPGITGEKLF
v_call: TRBV5-4; cdr3_length: 12; cdr3_aa: ASSTGQGYTEAF
v_call: TRBV7-9; cdr3_length: 12; cdr3_aa: ASSLAVWFSPLH
v_call: TRBV5-8; cdr3_length: 14; cdr3_aa: ASSGRGSNHYNEQF
v_call: TRBV4-1; cdr3_length: 15; cdr3_aa: ASSLQGFGINTGELF